This T cell receptor (beta chain) emerged from a study of T-cell reconstitution after alpha-beta-depleted transplantation in children. This clonotype was observed many times. What it binds is unknown. V lost 0 bases to trimming and J lost 8 bases, with 8 bases between them. This CDR3 comprises 12 residues. Germline V CDR1 and CDR2: DFQATT, SNEGSKA (reference sequence). Study-wide results and limits: The authors attributed T-cell counts and diversity one year after transplant mostly to newly produced T cells. Certain patients had high TCRbeta diversity at day 60, and it came from recipient T cells and thymic progenitors that survived. Several hundred expanded graft clones reportedly were the source of alpha-beta T cells about two months after transplant.

Unique molecular identifiers featured in how the TCRbeta library was prepared. One entry per CDR3 protein, called by TCRdb with MiXCR from the PCR reads. The data hold 250,000 to 300,000 distinct CDR3 sequences, with roughly 7.8% observed a single time. The sample consisted of peripheral blood, taken 360 days after TCRalphabeta/CD19-depleted stem cell transplant. This chain connects TRBV20-1 to TRBJ2-1; D assignment may be TRBD1 or TRBD2 (5 bases each). The clonotype comes from a female patient aged 2-15 years who had a stem cell transplant for Fanconi anemia, so the T cells may come from the graft donor. The CDR3 DNA is TGCAGTGCTAGAGATGTGGGGGATGAGCAGTTCTTC. Residues: CSARDVGDEQFF.